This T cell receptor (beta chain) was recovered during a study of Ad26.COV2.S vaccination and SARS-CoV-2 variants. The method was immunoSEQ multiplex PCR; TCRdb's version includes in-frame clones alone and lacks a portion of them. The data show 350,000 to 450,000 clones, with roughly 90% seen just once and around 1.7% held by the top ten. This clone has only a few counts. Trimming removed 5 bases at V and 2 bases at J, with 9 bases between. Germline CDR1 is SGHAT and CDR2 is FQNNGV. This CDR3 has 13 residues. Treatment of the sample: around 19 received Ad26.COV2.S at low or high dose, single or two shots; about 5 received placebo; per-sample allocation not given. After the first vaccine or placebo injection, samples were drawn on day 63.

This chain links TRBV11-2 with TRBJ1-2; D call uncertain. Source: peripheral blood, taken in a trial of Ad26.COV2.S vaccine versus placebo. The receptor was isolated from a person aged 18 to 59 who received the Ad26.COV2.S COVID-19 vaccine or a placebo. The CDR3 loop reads CASSPQTNYGYTF. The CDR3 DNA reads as TGTGCCAGCAGCCCACAGACAAACTATGGCTACACCTTC.